This TCR beta chain came from a study of T cell responses to AZD1222 COVID-19 vaccine. Regarding this clone: No antigen is known for it.

Study-wide results and caveats: Spike-specific TCR breadth and depth both grew after two AZD1222 doses.

The germline V and J ends were trimmed by 0 bases and 5 bases, with 13 bases remaining between them. The CDR3 length is 14 residues. From germline, CDR1 is GTSNPN and CDR2 SVGIG (reference sequence). The repertoire was sequenced with immunoSEQ multiplex PCR; TCRdb's copy has only in-frame clones and lacks some. The table has under 150,000 clones, 75% to 95% seen once. This TCR derives from an adult in good health. The gene calls are TRBV30 and TRBJ2-5; the D gene is possibly TRBD2 (6 bases). The sequenced sample was peripheral blood, obtained on day 0 of AZD1222 vaccination. Written as DNA, the CDR3 is TGTGCCTGGAGTGTGACTAGTTGGGGGGAGACCCAGTACTTC. It codes for CAWSVTSWGETQYF.